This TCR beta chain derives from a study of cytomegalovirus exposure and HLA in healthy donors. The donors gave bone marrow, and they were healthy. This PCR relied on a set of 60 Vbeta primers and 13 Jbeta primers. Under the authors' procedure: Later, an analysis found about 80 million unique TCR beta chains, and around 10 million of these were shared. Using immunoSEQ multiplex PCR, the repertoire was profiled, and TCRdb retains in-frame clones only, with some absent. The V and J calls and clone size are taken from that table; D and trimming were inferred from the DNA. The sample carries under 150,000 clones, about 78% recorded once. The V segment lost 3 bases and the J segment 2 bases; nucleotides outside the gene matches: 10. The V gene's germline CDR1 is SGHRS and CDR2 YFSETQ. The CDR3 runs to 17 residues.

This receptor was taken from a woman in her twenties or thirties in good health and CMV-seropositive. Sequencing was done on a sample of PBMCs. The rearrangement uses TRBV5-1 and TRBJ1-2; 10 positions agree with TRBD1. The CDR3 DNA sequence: TGCGCCAGCAGCTGGGGGACAGGGGCCAATACCAACTATGGCTACACCTTC. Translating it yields CASSWGTGANTNYGYTF. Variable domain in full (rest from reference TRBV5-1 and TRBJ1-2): KAGVTQTPRYLIKTRGQQVTLSCSPISGHRSVSWYQQTPGQGLQFLFEYFSETQRNKGNFPGRFSGRQFSNSRSEMNVSTLELGDSALYLCASSWGTGANTNYGYTFGSGTRLTVV.